The present T cell receptor (beta chain) was sequenced within a study of a mutant IDH1 vaccine in newly diagnosed glioma (dated by TCRdb to the early 2020s). About the study as a whole: Of the approximately 34 patients who were treated, approximately 60% were male and about 40% were female, and the mean age was roughly 40 years. Before enrollment, most patients had been given radiochemotherapy with temozolomide as standard therapy, while the rest had received either radiotherapy alone or temozolomide alone. Peripheral blood was drawn at six visits: V03 (baseline), V05, V07, V10, V12 and V13. Longitudinal TCRB deep sequencing was done for some 25 treated patients, wherever samples were available for exploratory analyses. The research as a whole found: PBMC samples for TCRB deep sequencing were selected based on availability. No apparent relationship was observed between pseudoprogression and alterations in the top peripheral T cell clonotypes detected by TCRB sequencing. The authors stated that sample limitations prevented analyses of patient blood samples from being reproduced. Immune responses induced by the vaccine were seen in 93.3% of patients across multiple MHC alleles.

Of note for this clone: This clone's antigen is unknown. Base qualities were left out, and no much larger clone turns up one base away.

Sample time point, as interpreted from the label and publication: baseline, week 1 (first vaccination visit). In light of the paper, this sample's treatment or condition label describes: pre-vaccination baseline after standard-of-care therapy. The donors had newly diagnosed IDH1-mutant astrocytomas of WHO grade 3 or 4 that showed loss of nuclear ATRX. The samples were drawn from NOA16, a multicentre, single-arm, open-label phase I trial in Germany that tested a mutant IDH1 peptide vaccine in humans for the first time. For immunogenicity testing, the blood drawn at visit V03 was used as the baseline sample. Genomic DNA for TCRB sequencing was isolated from EDTA blood with the DNeasy Blood and Tissue Kit. From a lookup of the germline V gene (reference sequence), CDR1 and CDR2 are MNHEY and SMNVEV. The CDR3 goes from the cysteine to the phenylalanine over 15 residues. Solely the CDR3 DNA is kept, with 45 bases framed from the first base. Cut back by 5 bases and 7 bases, the V and J ends lie 20 bases apart.

Libraries came from the immunoSEQ multiplex PCR assay. Rearranged TCR beta chain sequences were amplified with the hsTCRB Kit following the manufacturer's protocol. Sequencing of TCRB libraries was carried out on an Illumina MiSeq. The authors' analysis ran thus. The kit vendor's proprietary platform handled demultiplexing, trimming and gene mapping. TCRdb took this table from immuneACCESS and kept in-frame rearrangements with V and J called. Such tables lack part of the clones; where checked against another copy, unresolved V genes explain under half of the gap, and the rest is unexplained. V and J calls and clone size are those listed in that table; D and trimming were worked out from the DNA. A total of tens of thousands of clones appear in this sample, over 70% of them only once. The ten largest clones represent under 25% of the sample.

The TCR was taken from a man between 25 and 39 years old with glioma. This sequence uses TRBV27 and TRBJ1-2, with a tentative D gene TRBD1 over 5 matching bases. The sample was PBMCs, taken from a glioma patient treated with radiotherapy, temozolomide or both. For the CDR3, the sequence is CASSGFTGRDRGYTF. The nucleotide sequence reads as follows: TGTGCCAGCAGTGGATTCACGGGCAGGGATCGTGGCTACACCTTC.